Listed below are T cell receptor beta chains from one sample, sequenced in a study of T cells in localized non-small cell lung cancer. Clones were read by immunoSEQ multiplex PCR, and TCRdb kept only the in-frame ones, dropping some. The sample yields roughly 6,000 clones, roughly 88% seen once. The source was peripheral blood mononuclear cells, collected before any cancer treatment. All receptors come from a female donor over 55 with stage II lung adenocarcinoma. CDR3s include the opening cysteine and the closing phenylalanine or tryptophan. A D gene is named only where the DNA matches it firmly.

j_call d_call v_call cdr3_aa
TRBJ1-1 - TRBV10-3 CAISGLGADTEAFF
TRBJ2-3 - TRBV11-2 CASSLGTDRFTDTQYF
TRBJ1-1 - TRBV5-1 CASSFEGSTEAFF
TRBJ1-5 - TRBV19 CASSIGRNNQPQHF
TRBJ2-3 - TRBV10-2 CASSAAGTDTQYF
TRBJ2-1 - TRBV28 CASRGTGGWNEQFF
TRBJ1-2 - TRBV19 CASSMVANYGYTF
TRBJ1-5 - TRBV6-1 CASSEGDTNQPQHF
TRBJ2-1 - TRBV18 CASSPPRAGSYNEQFF
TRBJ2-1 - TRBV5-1 CASSVTGRTDNEQFF
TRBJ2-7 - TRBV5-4 CASSLASENEQYF
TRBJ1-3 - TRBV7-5 CVRSFPGQDNLILSGNTIYF
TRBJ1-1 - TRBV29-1 CSVVRGGVNTEAFF
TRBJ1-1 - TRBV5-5 CASSSADHPSTEAFF
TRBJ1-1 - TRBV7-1 CASSLLTEAFF
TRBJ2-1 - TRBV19 CASSSRTTRRYNEQFF
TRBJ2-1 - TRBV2 CASSEGDNEQFF
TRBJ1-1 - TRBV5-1 CASSLDGVSSTEAFF
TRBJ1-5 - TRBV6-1 CASKGQPQHF
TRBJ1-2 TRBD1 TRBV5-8 CASSLAWTGYNYGYTF
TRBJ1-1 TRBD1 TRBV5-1 CASSLDPTGGSEAFF
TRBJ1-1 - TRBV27 CASSLYGGGGYMNTEAFF
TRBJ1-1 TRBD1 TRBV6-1 CASSATGEGTEAFF
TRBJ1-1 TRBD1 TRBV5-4 CASSPGTEIMTEAFF
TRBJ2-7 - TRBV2 CASSVRQGGGSYEQYF
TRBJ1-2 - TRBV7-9 CASSFIGGSNYGYTF
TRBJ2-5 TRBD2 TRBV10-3 CAISESGGLQETQYF
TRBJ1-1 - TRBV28 CASSSPRGRNTEAFF
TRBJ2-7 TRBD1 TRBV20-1 CSLDREGVQYF
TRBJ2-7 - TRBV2 CASWASADEQYF
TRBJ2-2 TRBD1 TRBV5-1 CASRAGGPNTGELFF
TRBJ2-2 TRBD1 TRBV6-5 CASSYAGRGRPGELFF
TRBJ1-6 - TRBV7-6 CASSFGINSPLHF
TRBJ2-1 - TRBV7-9 CASSLGFYNEQFF
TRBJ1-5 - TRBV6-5 CASSYSGLSNQPQHF
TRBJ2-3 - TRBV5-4 CASSGHAGGGDTQYF
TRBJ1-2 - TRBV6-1 CASSEAAWGGYGYTF
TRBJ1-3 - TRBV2 CASMSASSGNTIYF
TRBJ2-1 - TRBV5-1 CASSLGQTSNEQFF
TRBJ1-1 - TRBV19 CASSMTGLNTEAFF
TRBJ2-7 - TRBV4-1 CASSQAQGLNEQYF
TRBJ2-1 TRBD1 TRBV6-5 CASSYSGQGWPEQFF
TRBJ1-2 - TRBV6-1 CASSEQQLTNYGYTF
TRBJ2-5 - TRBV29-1 CSAQGVGQETQYF
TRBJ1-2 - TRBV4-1 CASSQGRVGDYGYTF
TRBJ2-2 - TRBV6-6 CASSYPSANLDGELFF
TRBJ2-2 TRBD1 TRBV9 CASSPGQGLNTGELFF
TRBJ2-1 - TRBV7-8 CASSSRDLLNEQFF
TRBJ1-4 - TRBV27 CASSFQGKLFF
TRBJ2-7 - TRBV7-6 CASSSSGASVNYEQYF
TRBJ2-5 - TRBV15 CATSNDRRQETQYF
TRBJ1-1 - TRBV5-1 CASSLSGTGTEAFF
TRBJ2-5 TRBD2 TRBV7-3 CASSMGALAGTQYF
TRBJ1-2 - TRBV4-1 CASSPMEGSWYGYTF
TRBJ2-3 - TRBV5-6 CASSSYTTDTQYF
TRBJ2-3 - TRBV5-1 CASADGRQDTQYF
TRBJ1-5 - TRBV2 CASRGVSNQPQHF
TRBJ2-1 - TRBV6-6 CASSPGPHNEQFF
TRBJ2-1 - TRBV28 CASSSTDGDEQFF